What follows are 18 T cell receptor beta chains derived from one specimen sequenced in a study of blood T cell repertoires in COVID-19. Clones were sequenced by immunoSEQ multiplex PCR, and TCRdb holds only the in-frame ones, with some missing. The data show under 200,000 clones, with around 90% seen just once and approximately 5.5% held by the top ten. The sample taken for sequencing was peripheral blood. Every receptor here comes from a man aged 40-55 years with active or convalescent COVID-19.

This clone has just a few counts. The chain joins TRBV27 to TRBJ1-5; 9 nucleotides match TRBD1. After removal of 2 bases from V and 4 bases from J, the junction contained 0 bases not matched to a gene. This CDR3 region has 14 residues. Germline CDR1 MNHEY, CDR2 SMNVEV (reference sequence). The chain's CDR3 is CASSLDRGNQPQHF. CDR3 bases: TGTGCCAGCAGTTTAGACAGGGGGAATCAGCCCCAGCATTTT.

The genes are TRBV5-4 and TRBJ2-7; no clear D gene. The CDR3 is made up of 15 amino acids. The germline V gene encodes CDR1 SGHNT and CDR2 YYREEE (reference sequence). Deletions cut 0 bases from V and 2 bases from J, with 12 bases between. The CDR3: CASSLDAQSTYEQYF. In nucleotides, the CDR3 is TGTGCCAGCAGCTTGGACGCCCAATCTACCTACGAGCAGTACTTC. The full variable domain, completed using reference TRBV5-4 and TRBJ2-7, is ETGVTQSPTHLIKTRGQQVTLRCSSQSGHNTVSWYQQALGQGPQFIFQYYREEENGRGNFPPRFSGLQFPNYSSELNVNALELDDSALYLCASSLDAQSTYEQYFGPGTRLTVT.

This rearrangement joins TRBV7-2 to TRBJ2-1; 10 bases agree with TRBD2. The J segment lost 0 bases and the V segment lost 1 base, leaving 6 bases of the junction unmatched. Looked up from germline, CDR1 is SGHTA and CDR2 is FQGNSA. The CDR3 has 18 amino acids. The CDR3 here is CASSLERGGVSSYNEQFF. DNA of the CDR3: TGTGCCAGCAGCTTAGAGCGGGGGGGTGTGAGCTCCTACAATGAGCAGTTCTTC.

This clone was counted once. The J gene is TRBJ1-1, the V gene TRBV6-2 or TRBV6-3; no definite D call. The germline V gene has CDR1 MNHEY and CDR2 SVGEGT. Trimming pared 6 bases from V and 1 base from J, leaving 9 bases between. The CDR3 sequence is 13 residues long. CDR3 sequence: CASSPIENTEAFF. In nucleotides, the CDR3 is TGTGCCAGCAGCCCGATAGAGAACACTGAAGCTTTCTTT.

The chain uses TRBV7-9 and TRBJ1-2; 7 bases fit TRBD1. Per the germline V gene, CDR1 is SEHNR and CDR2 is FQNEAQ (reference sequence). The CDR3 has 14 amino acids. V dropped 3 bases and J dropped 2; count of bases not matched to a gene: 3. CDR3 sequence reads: CASSLSTGNYGYTF. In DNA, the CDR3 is TGTGCCAGCAGCTTGTCGACAGGGAACTATGGCTACACCTTC.

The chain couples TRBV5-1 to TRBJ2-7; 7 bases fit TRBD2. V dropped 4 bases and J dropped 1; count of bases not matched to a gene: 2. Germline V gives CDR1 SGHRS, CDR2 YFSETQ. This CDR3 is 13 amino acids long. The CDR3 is CASSGGLSYEQYF. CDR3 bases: TGCGCCAGCAGCGGGGGACTATCCTACGAGCAGTACTTC. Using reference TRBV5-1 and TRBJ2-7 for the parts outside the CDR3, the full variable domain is KAGVTQTPRYLIKTRGQQVTLSCSPISGHRSVSWYQQTPGQGLQFLFEYFSETQRNKGNFPGRFSGRQFSNSRSEMNVSTLELGDSALYLCASSGGLSYEQYFGPGTRLTVT.

Here the CDR3 reads CASSLDGGGYTF. The CDR3, as DNA: TGCGCCAGCAGCTTGGACGGTGGTGGCTACACCTTC. J is TRBJ1-2 and V is TRBV5-1; D ambiguous. The germline V and J ends were trimmed by 0 bases and 7 bases, with 7 bases remaining between them. CDR3 length equals 12 residues. The V gene's germline CDR1 is SGHRS and CDR2 YFSETQ.

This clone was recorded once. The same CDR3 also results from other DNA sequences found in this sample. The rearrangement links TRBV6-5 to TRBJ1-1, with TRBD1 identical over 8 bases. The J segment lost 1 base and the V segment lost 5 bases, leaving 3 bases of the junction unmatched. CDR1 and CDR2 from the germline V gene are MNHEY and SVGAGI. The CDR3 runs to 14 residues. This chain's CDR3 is CASSTTGGNTEAFF. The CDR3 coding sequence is TGTGCCAGCAGTACAACAGGGGGGAACACTGAAGCTTTCTTT.

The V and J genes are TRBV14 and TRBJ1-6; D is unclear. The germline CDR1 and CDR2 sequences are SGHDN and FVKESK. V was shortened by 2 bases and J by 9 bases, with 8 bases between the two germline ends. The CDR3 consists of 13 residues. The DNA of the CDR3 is TGTGCCAGCAGCCAAAGAGGATTTTCACCCCTCCACTTT. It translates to CASSQRGFSPLHF.

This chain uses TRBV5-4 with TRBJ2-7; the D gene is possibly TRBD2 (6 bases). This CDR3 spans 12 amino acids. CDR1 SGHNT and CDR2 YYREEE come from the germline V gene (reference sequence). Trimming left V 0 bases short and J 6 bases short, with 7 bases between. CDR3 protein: CASSLGGVEQYF. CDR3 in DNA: TGTGCCAGCAGCTTGGGCGGGGTCGAGCAGTACTTC.

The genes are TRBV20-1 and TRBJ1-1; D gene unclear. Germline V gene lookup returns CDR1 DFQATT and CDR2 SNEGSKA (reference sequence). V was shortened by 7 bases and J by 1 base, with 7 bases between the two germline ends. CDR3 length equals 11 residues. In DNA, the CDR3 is TGCAGTGTCGGGGAGAACACTGAAGCTTTCTTT. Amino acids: CSVGENTEAFF.

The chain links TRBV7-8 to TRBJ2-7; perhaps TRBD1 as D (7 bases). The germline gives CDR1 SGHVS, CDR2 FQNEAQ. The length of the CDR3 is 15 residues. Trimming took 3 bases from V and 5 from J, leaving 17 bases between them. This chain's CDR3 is CASSFLGGGFDEQYF. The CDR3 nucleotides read TGTGCCAGCAGCTTTTTAGGAGGGGGCTTCGACGAGCAGTACTTC.

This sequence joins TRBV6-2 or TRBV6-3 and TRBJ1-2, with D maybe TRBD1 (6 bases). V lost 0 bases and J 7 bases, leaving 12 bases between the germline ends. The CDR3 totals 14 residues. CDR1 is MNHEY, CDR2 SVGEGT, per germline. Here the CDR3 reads CASSYSGQRVGYTF. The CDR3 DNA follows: TGTGCCAGCAGTTACTCCGGACAGAGGGTTGGCTACACCTTC.

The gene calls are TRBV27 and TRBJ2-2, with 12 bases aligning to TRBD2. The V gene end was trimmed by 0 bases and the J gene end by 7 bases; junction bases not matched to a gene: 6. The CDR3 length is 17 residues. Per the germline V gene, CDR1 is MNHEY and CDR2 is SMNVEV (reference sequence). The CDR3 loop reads CASSLSDPSGRVGELFF. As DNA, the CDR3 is TGTGCCAGCAGTTTATCGGATCCTAGCGGGAGGGTCGGGGAGCTGTTTTTT.

CDR3 DNA: TGTGCCAGCAGTGTGTCAGGGGACAACTATGGCTACACCTTC. Its translation is CASSVSGDNYGYTF. The chain links TRBV25-1 to TRBJ1-2; D might be TRBD1 (6 bases). Germline V gene lookup returns CDR1 MGHDK and CDR2 SYGVNS. The CDR3 length is 14 residues. V lost 4 bases to trimming and J lost 2 bases, with 11 bases between them.

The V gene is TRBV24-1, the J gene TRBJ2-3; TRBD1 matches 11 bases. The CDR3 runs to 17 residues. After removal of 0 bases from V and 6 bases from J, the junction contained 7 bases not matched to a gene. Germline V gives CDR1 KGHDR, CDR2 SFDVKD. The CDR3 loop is CATSDLQDRGPEDTQYF. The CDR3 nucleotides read TGTGCCACCAGTGATTTGCAGGACAGGGGGCCTGAGGATACGCAGTATTTT.

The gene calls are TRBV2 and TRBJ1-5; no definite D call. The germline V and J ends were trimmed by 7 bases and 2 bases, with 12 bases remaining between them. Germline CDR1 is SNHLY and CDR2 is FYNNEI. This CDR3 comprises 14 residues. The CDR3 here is CASTARGGNQPQHF. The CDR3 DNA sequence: TGTGCCAGCACCGCTCGGGGTGGCAATCAGCCCCAGCATTTT.

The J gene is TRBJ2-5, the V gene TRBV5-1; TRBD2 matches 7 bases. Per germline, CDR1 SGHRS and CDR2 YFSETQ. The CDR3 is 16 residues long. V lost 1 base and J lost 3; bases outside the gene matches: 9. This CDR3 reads CASSLFPPSGKETQYF. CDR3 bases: TGCGCCAGCAGCTTGTTTCCCCCTAGCGGAAAAGAGACCCAGTACTTC.